The rows below give T cell receptor beta chains drawn from one sample of a study of PD-L1 blockade in urothelial cancer. Assay: immunoSEQ multiplex PCR; the TCRdb copy retains only in-frame clones and omits some. The table has roughly 30,000 clones, 70% to 90% seen once; the top ten hold 1.8%. This specimen was PBMCs, taken around atezolizumab (anti-PD-L1) treatment. These receptor sequences come from a man in his forties or fifties with urothelial cancer. The CDR3 runs from the conserved cysteine through the conserved F or W. The D gene is left open where the match is weak. The size of a clone is reported for some rows only, either as once, few or many, or as a class for expanded clones.

TRBV5-1	NA	TRBJ2-5	TRBD1	TGCGCCAGCACCAGACAGGGTACCGGGGAGACCCAGTACTTC	CASTRQGTGETQYF
TRBV6-5	NA	TRBJ2-7	TRBD2	TGTGCCAGCACCACGGGGGGGAGTCGGGAGCAGTACTTC	CASTTGGSREQYF
TRBV5-6	NA	TRBJ2-1	NA	TGTGCCAGCAGCTTGGAATTCGAGTACAATGAGCAGTTCTTC	CASSLEFEYNEQFF
TRBV6-5	few	TRBJ1-1	NA	TGTGCCAGCAGTCCGTTAGTTGGTGGTTGGACTGAAGCTTTCTTT	CASSPLVGGWTEAFF
TRBV6-5	NA	TRBJ1-2	TRBD1	TGTGCCAGCTGGGACAGGGGAGGCTATGGCTACACCTTC	CASWDRGGYGYTF
TRBV5-1	NA	TRBJ1-6	NA	TGCGCCAGCAGCTTGGGACCCGGGTCGGATTCACCCCTCCACTTT	CASSLGPGSDSPLHF
TRBV4-2	NA	TRBJ1-5	NA	TGTGCCAGCAGCCAAGAATGGGAGGGCAATCAGCCCCAGCATTTT	CASSQEWEGNQPQHF
TRBV5-1	NA	TRBJ2-7	TRBD2	TGCGCCAGCAGCCACGGTGGGGGACTAGCGGGGGGTACCACCTACGAGCAGTACTTC	CASSHGGGLAGGTTYEQYF
TRBV9	NA	TRBJ2-7	NA	TGTGCCAGCAGCGTAGCTGGAGCCTACGAGCAGTACTTC	CASSVAGAYEQYF
TRBV30	NA	TRBJ1-5	NA	TGTGCCTGGAGCCAGGGTCTTGGCAATCAGCCCCAGCATTTT	CAWSQGLGNQPQHF
TRBV19	once	TRBJ1-2	TRBD1	TGTGCCAGTAGTATTTTCCAGGGGGCAATCTATGGCTACACCTTC	CASSIFQGAIYGYTF
TRBV2	few	TRBJ2-1	TRBD1	TGTGCCACCGGCGACAGGGTTACCTACAATGAGCAGTTCTTC	CATGDRVTYNEQFF
TRBV7-2	NA	TRBJ1-1	NA	TGTGCCAGCAGCTACAGACACATGAACACTGAAGCTTTCTTT	CASSYRHMNTEAFF
TRBV9	NA	TRBJ2-5	NA	TGTGCCAGCAGCGTAGGACTAGGAGAGACCCAGTACTTC	CASSVGLGETQYF
TRBV10-3	NA	TRBJ1-1	TRBD1	TGTGCCATCAGACAGGGGGCAAACACTGAAGCTTTCTTT	CAIRQGANTEAFF
TRBV29-1	NA	TRBJ2-1	TRBD2	TGCAGCGTTCCGGGGACTAGCGGACCCCTTGAGCAGTTCTTC	CSVPGTSGPLEQFF
TRBV4-1	NA	TRBJ1-2	NA	TGCGCCAGCAGTAGATCGGGAAACTATGGCTACACCTTC	CASSRSGNYGYTF
TRBV5-5	NA	TRBJ2-7	TRBD1	TGTGCCAGCAGCTCTTCCGGGACAGGCACTTTCGAGCAGTACTTC	CASSSSGTGTFEQYF
TRBV30	once	TRBJ1-6	NA	TGTGCCTGGAGGCAGAACCTTAATTCACCCCTCCACTTT	CAWRQNLNSPLHF
TRBV30	NA	TRBJ2-1	NA	TGTGCCTGGAGCCCCCGGGGGCGGGGGCGCGCCTACAATGAGCAGTTCTTC	CAWSPRGRGRAYNEQFF
TRBV27	medium-sized	TRBJ1-5	NA	TGTGCCAGCAGTTTTATGGGGGGACAGCCCCAGCATTTT	CASSFMGGQPQHF
TRBV19	NA	TRBJ2-7	TRBD1	TGTGCCAGTAGTCCCTCAGGGGGCGGGATATCCTACGAGCAGTACTTC	CASSPSGGGISYEQYF
TRBV6-5	NA	TRBJ2-2	TRBD1	TGTGCCGCCGGGACAGGGATGGCCGGGGAGCTGTTTTTT	CAAGTGMAGELFF
TRBV5-4	NA	TRBJ2-5	NA	TGTGCCAGCAGCTTGCCAGGTCCCCAAGAGACCCAGTACTTC	CASSLPGPQETQYF
TRBV9	NA	TRBJ1-2	NA	TGTGCCAGCAGCAGAGGGGGAGGGGGGCTTTTGTCAGATGGCTACACCTTC	CASSRGGGGLLSDGYTF
TRBV12-5	few	TRBJ2-7	NA	TGTGCTAGTGGTTTGGGGCTAGCGTTCGAGCAGTACTTC	CASGLGLAFEQYF
TRBV30	NA	TRBJ2-2	NA	TGTGCCTGGAGTGTACTGGCAGCGGGCCAGAACACCGGGGAGCTGTTTTTT	CAWSVLAAGQNTGELFF
TRBV30	NA	TRBJ1-2	TRBD1	TGTGCCTGGAGGGGACAGACCTCTGGTTATGGCTACACCTTC	CAWRGQTSGYGYTF
TRBV29-1	NA	TRBJ2-5	TRBD2	TGCAGCGTATGGCCGGGACTAGCGGCTCAAGAGACCCAGTACTTC	CSVWPGLAAQETQYF
TRBV9	NA	TRBJ2-2	NA	TGTGCCAGCAGCATCACCGACAGGGAGGTTTTTCCCGGGGAGCTGTTTTTT	CASSITDREVFPGELFF
TRBV6-5	NA	TRBJ1-3	NA	TGTGCCAGCAGTCCTTCTAGGCGTGGAAACACCATATATTTT	CASSPSRRGNTIYF
TRBV7-2	once	TRBJ2-3	TRBD1	TGTGCCAGCAGACCGACAGGGAGCACAGATACGCAGTATTTT	CASRPTGSTDTQYF
TRBV6-5	NA	TRBJ1-1	NA	TGTGCCAGCAGTTCCAGGATCGGTGAAGCTTTCTTT	CASSSRIGEAFF
TRBV30	NA	TRBJ2-1	NA	TGTGCCTGGAGTGTAGGGGCGGGGCACTCCTACAATGAGCAGTTCTTC	CAWSVGAGHSYNEQFF
TRBV11-2	NA	TRBJ2-5	NA	TGTGCCAGCAGCTTTCGAGAGGATGGGACCCAGTACTTC	CASSFREDGTQYF
TRBV4-1	few	TRBJ2-5	TRBD2	TGCGCCAGCAGCCAAGAGGGCCCCCAAGCGGGGGGGAAATTTGGCCAAGAGACCCAGTACTTC	CASSQEGPQAGGKFGQETQYF
TRBV6-5	NA	TRBJ1-2	NA	TGTGCCAGCAGTTACTCGACCGGGGATGGCTACACCTTC	CASSYSTGDGYTF
TRBV11-2	NA	TRBJ2-2	TRBD2	TGTGCCAGCAGCGCCCCCGGACTAGCGGGAGCGAGGGAGCTGTTTTTT	CASSAPGLAGARELFF
TRBV5-5	NA	TRBJ1-4	NA	TGTGCCAGCAGCTTGGCCGGGGACATCGTAGAAAAACTGTTTTTT	CASSLAGDIVEKLFF
TRBV5-1	NA	TRBJ2-3	TRBD2	TGCGCCAGCAGCTTGGGGGAGAAAGGGACCGGGGGGGCAAGAGATACGCAGTATTTT	CASSLGEKGTGGARDTQYF
TRBV5-1	NA	TRBJ2-1	TRBD2	TGCGCCAGCAGCTCGACTAGCGGAGACTACAATGAGCAGTTCTTC	CASSSTSGDYNEQFF
TRBV15	NA	TRBJ2-5	NA	TGTGCCTTCTCAAAGTCCGGGGACCAAGAGACCCAGTACTTC	CAFSKSGDQETQYF
TRBV5-1	NA	TRBJ2-2	NA	TGCGCCAGCAGCTTGCAGGGGAACACCGGGGAGCTGTTTTTT	CASSLQGNTGELFF
TRBV7-9	NA	TRBJ2-5	NA	TGTGCCAGCAGCTTAGCGGCGGCAGGGGAAGAGACCCAGTACTTC	CASSLAAAGEETQYF
TRBV27	NA	TRBJ2-7	TRBD1	TGTGCCAGCAGTTCAAACCTCAGGGGGCCCCTCTACGAGCAGTACTTC	CASSSNLRGPLYEQYF
TRBV10-1	NA	TRBJ2-4	TRBD1	TGCGCCAGCAGTGAGTCGGTCCGGGACAGAACCAAAAACATTCAGTACTTC	CASSESVRDRTKNIQYF
TRBV27	NA	TRBJ2-1	TRBD1	TGTGCCACCAGAACAGGGGATGAGCAGTTCTTC	CATRTGDEQFF
TRBV7-2	once	TRBJ2-7	TRBD1	TGTGCCAGCAGCTTAGATCGACAGGGACCCTACGAGCAGTACTTC	CASSLDRQGPYEQYF
TRBV5-4	NA	TRBJ2-7	NA	TGTGCCAGCAGCCGCCAACAGGTCAGGGACGAGCAGTACTTC	CASSRQQVRDEQYF
TRBV12-5	NA	TRBJ2-2	TRBD2	TGTGCTAGTGACGGGACTAGCGGGAGTACGAACACCGGGGAGCTGTTTTTT	CASDGTSGSTNTGELFF
TRBV27	once	TRBJ2-6	TRBD1	TGTGCCAGCAGTTTAATGGGACAGGGCCTCTCTGGGGCCAACGTCCTGACTTTC	CASSLMGQGLSGANVLTF
TRBV19	NA	TRBJ2-1	NA	TGTGCCAGTAGTATTAAGGGGGTGGTGAATGAGCAGTTCTTC	CASSIKGVVNEQFF
TRBV30	few	TRBJ1-6	NA	TGTGCCTGGAGATCTAGCTGGAATTCACCCCTCCACTTT	CAWRSSWNSPLHF
TRBV5-1	NA	TRBJ1-1	NA	TGCGCCAGCAGCTCTGGGGGGGTTGACACTGAAGCTTTCTTT	CASSSGGVDTEAFF
TRBV21-1	NA	TRBJ2-5	NA	TGTGCCAGCAGCTTCTCGGGACAGGGGTCGGAGACCCAGTACTTC	CASSFSGQGSETQYF